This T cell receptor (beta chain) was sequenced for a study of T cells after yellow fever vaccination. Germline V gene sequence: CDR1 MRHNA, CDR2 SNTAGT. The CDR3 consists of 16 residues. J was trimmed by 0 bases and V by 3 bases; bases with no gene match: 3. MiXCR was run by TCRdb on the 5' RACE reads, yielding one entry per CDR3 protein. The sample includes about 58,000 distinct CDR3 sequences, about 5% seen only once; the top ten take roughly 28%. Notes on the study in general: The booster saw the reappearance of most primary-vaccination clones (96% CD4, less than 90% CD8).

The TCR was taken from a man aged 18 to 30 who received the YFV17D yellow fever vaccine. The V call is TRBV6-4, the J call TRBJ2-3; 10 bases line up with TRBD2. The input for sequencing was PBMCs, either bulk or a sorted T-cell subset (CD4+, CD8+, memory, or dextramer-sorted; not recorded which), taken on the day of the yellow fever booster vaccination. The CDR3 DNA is TGTGCCAGCAGTGAAAGCGGGGGGGCCAGCACAGATACGCAGTATTTT. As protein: CASSESGGASTDTQYF.